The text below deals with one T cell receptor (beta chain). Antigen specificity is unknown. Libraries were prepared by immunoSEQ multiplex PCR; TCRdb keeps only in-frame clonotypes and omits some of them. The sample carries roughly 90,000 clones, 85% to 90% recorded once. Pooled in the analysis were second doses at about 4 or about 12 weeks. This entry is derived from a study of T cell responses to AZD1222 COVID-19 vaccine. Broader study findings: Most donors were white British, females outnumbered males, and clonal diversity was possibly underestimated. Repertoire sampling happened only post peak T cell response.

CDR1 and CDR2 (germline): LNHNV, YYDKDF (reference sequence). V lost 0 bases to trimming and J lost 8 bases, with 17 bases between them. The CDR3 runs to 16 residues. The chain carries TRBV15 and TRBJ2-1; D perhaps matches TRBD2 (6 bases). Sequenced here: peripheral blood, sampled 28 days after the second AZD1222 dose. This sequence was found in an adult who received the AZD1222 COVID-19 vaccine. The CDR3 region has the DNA TGTGCCACCAGCAGAGATCGTGTTTCGGGCGGGGATGAGCAGTTCTTC. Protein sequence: CATSRDRVSGGDEQFF.